A single T cell receptor beta chain is shown here with its context. This sample stems from a study of blood T cell repertoires in COVID-19. As for the study in general: The analysed material was cDNA or gDNA that came from T cells, B-cell-depleted T cells, or PBMCs.

This CDR3 comprises 14 residues. V was trimmed by 3 bases and J by 5 bases, leaving 11 bases between them. Germline V CDR1 and CDR2: SEHNR, FQNEAQ (reference sequence). Assay: immunoSEQ multiplex PCR; the TCRdb copy retains only in-frame clones and omits some. The sample has about 480,000 clones; around 89% are singletons. Researchers sorted participants into cohorts using their self-reported clinical history. Each recovered donor of Cohort 3 presented with two negative PCRs, clearance, or symptom resolution. What was sequenced was PBMCs or T cells enriched from blood (not recorded which). The clonotype was recovered from a woman between 35 and 50 years old who had recovered from COVID-19. The chain couples TRBV7-9 to TRBJ1-5; D gene unclear. The CDR3 DNA is TGTGCCAGCAGCTTCTCAGTAGGAGATCAGCCCCAGCATTTT. This sequence encodes CASSFSVGDQPQHF.